The rows below give T cell receptor beta chains drawn from one sample of a study of blood T cell repertoires in COVID-19. The table came from immunoSEQ multiplex PCR; TCRdb's copy has only in-frame clones and leaves some out. The sample comprises tens of thousands of clones, over 75% of which are singletons, and about 5.3% rests with the top ten. Sample: peripheral blood. Receptor source: a man aged 50 or older with active COVID-19. Both conserved end residues are part of each CDR3. Each record gives: J gene, V gene, D gene, CDR3 DNA, CDR3 protein. A D gene is named only where the DNA matches it firmly.

>TRBJ2-2|TRBV5-1|-
TGCGCCAGCAGAGAGGGACAGAACACCGGGGAGCTGTTTTTT
CASREGQNTGELFF
>TRBJ2-3|TRBV9|-
TGTGCCAGCAGCGTAGCACAGAGCACAGATACGCAGTATTTT
CASSVAQSTDTQYF
>TRBJ2-5|TRBV27|-
TGTGCCAGCAGTTCCATTGACAGACAAGAGACCCAGTACTTC
CASSSIDRQETQYF
>TRBJ2-4|TRBV5-4|-
TGTGCCAGCAGCTTGGGCAGCGGGATTCAGTACTTC
CASSLGSGIQYF
>TRBJ1-5|TRBV6-1|-
TGTGCCAGCAGTGAAAAAGAGGAATACAACAATCAGCCCCAGCATTTT
CASSEKEEYNNQPQHF
>TRBJ2-7|TRBV18|TRBD2
TGTGCCAGCTCAGAACTCCTAGCGGGAGGGCCCGTCGAGCAGTACTTC
CASSELLAGGPVEQYF
>TRBJ2-1|TRBV5-6|TRBD2
TGTGCCAGCAGCCCAATGGAGGAGCGGGGGGGCCGAGATGAGCAGTTCTTC
CASSPMEERGGRDEQFF
>TRBJ2-7|TRBV9|-
TGTGCCAGCAGCGTGGACCGCGGCGGGTTCGACGAGCAGTACTTC
CASSVDRGGFDEQYF
>TRBJ2-7|TRBV7-6|-
TGTGCCAGCAGCGCCTCCGAGAGCTCCTACGAGCAGTACTTC
CASSASESSYEQYF
>TRBJ1-2|TRBV7-9|-
TGTGCCAGCAGCCGAGAGACTAATGGCTACACCTTC
CASSRETNGYTF
>TRBJ1-1|TRBV5-1|-
TGCGCCAGCAGCCAGACACTGAACACTGAAGCTTTCTTT
CASSQTLNTEAFF
>TRBJ2-7|TRBV6-5|-
TGTGCCAGCAAGATAGGGGCCCTTACCTACGAGCAGTACTTC
CASKIGALTYEQYF
>TRBJ1-1|TRBV7-2|-
TGTGCCAGCAGCCTCTCGGGGGGGATGAACACTGAAGCTTTCTTT
CASSLSGGMNTEAFF
>TRBJ1-1|TRBV19|TRBD1
TGTGCCAGTAGTATAGGCTTTTTCGGGCAGGGGGCCCCTGAAGCTTTCTTT
CASSIGFFGQGAPEAFF
>TRBJ2-7|TRBV29-1|-
TGCAGCGTTGTGAGGCAGGGGGGAGTAGGCGAGCAGTACTTC
CSVVRQGGVGEQYF
>TRBJ2-2|TRBV7-9|-
TGTGCCAGCAGCTTACTCCAGGGTCACACCGGGGAGCTGTTTTTT
CASSLLQGHTGELFF
>TRBJ2-7|TRBV28|TRBD1
TGTGCCAGCACCCGGACAGGGCTAACCTACGAGCAGTACTTC
CASTRTGLTYEQYF
>TRBJ1-1|TRBV6-1|TRBD1
TGTGCCAGCAGTGACAGGGGGATAGGAGAAGCTTTCTTT
CASSDRGIGEAFF
>TRBJ2-7|TRBV9|TRBD1
TGTGCCAGCAGCGCCTCAGACAGGGGGGCCTTGGGGGACGAGCAGTACTTC
CASSASDRGALGDEQYF
>TRBJ2-1|TRBV19|-
TGTGCCAGTAGTATAAGGAGCAATGAGCAGTTCTTC
CASSIRSNEQFF
>TRBJ1-2|TRBV29-1|TRBD1
TGCAGCGCTGGACAGGGAATGGACTATGGCTACACCTTC
CSAGQGMDYGYTF
>TRBJ2-7|TRBV4-1|-
TGCGCCAGCAGACCTCAAGGGGCGATCGTTTACGAGCAGTACTTC
CASRPQGAIVYEQYF
>TRBJ1-6|TRBV28|-
TGTGCCAGCAGTTTATCGGAGACCAATTCACCCCTCCACTTT
CASSLSETNSPLHF
>TRBJ2-7|TRBV3-1/TRBV3-2|TRBD2
TGTGCCAGCAGCCAAGATCCGGCTAGCGGGACCGAGCAGTACTTC
CASSQDPASGTEQYF
>TRBJ2-5|TRBV5-1|-
TGCGCCAGCAGCTTGGAAGTCCGGGGATGGGAGACCCAGTACTTC
CASSLEVRGWETQYF